These T cell receptor beta chains were read from a single sample in a study of type 1 regulatory T cells. These receptors are not linked to any known antigen. TCRdb re-analysed the reads in MiXCR, keeping a single row per CDR3 protein. Among about 68,000 distinct CDR3 sequences listed, around 60% were seen once. Sequenced input: cultured T cells, either the whole culture or a sorted T cell fraction (not recorded which). The receptors were gathered from a human donor in good health. Both conserved end residues are trimmed from each CDR3.

v_gene: TRBV7-2
j_gene: TRBJ2-1
len: 13
CDR3aa: ASTMGVGAYNEQF

v_gene: TRBV6-5
j_gene: TRBJ1-6
len: 14
CDR3aa: ASSHYRGFDNSPLH

v_gene: TRBV11-3
j_gene: TRBJ2-2
len: 11
CDR3aa: ASSLGAAGELF

v_gene: TRBV4-2
j_gene: TRBJ2-3
len: 16
CDR3aa: ASSQGLHISGRPDTQY

v_gene: TRBV3-1
j_gene: TRBJ1-2
len: 11
CDR3aa: ASSQDFGYGYT

v_gene: TRBV19
j_gene: TRBJ1-5
len: 13
CDR3aa: ASSRQLKLRTAQH

v_gene: TRBV11-3
j_gene: TRBJ2-3
len: 12
CDR3aa: ASSSGQGSDTQY

v_gene: TRBV2
j_gene: TRBJ2-7
len: 9
CDR3aa: ASSEVGEQY

v_gene: TRBV20-1
j_gene: TRBJ2-1
len: 12
CDR3aa: SASGYKVYNEQF

v_gene: TRBV28
j_gene: TRBJ2-1
len: 10
CDR3aa: ASSPSVGMQF

v_gene: TRBV3-1
j_gene: TRBJ1-2
len: 11
CDR3aa: ASSHRGAYGYT

v_gene: TRBV6-6
j_gene: TRBJ2-3
len: 11
CDR3aa: ASSGPGRTTQY

v_gene: TRBV11-2
j_gene: TRBJ2-2
len: 13
CDR3aa: ASSSGTGTTGELF

v_gene: TRBV5-1
j_gene: TRBJ2-7
len: 16
CDR3aa: ASSLASGGSAGHYEQY

v_gene: TRBV20-1
j_gene: TRBJ2-7
len: 13
CDR3aa: SANPSGGQGGEQY

v_gene: TRBV6-5
j_gene: TRBJ2-6
len: 15
CDR3aa: ASSSGQGVSGANVLT

v_gene: TRBV7-2
j_gene: TRBJ1-6
len: 13
CDR3aa: ASSLEFGFLSPLH

v_gene: TRBV5-1
j_gene: TRBJ1-1
len: 13
CDR3aa: ASSSGQGINTEAF

v_gene: TRBV20-1
j_gene: TRBJ1-2
len: 9
CDR3aa: SARAPEGYT

v_gene: TRBV20-1
j_gene: TRBJ1-3
len: 12
CDR3aa: SASSGSSGNTIY

v_gene: TRBV11-2
j_gene: TRBJ2-6
len: 16
CDR3aa: ASSHPREQGTGANVLT

v_gene: TRBV7-9
j_gene: TRBJ2-7
len: 13
CDR3aa: ASSSQDIRWGEQY

v_gene: TRBV7-2
j_gene: TRBJ2-7
len: 11
CDR3aa: ASSERQTGEQY

v_gene: TRBV12-3/TRBV12-4
j_gene: TRBJ2-5
len: 16
CDR3aa: ASSSGRTSGGPKETQY